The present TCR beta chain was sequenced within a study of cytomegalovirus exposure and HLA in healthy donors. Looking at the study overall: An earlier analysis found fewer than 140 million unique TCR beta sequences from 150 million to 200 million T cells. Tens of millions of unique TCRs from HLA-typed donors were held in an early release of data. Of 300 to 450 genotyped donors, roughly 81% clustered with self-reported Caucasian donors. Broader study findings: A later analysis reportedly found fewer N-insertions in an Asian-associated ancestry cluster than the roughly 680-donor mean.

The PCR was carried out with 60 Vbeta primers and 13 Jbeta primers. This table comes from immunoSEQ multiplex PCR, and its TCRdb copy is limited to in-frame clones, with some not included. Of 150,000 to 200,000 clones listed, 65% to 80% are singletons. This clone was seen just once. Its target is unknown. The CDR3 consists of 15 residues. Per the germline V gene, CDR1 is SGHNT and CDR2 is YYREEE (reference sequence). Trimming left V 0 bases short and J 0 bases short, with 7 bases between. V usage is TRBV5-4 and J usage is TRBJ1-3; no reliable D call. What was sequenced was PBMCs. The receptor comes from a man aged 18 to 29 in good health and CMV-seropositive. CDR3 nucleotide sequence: TGTGCCAGCAGCTTGGAAATCGGCTCTGGAAACACCATATATTTT. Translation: CASSLEIGSGNTIYF.